The next 3 T cell receptor beta chains were all read from a single sample in a study of cytomegalovirus exposure and HLA in healthy donors. The primer mix had 60 Vbeta and 13 Jbeta primers. Using immunoSEQ multiplex PCR, the repertoire was profiled, and TCRdb retains in-frame clones only, with some absent. The table shows about 200,000 clones, with around 84% occurring only once. Sequenced sample: PBMCs. The receptors were sampled from a woman between 18 and 29 years old in good health and CMV-seronegative.

This clone was seen only once. The chain has TRBV30 and TRBJ2-7; the match to TRBD2 covers 10 bases. This CDR3 has 15 residues. J lost 3 bases, V lost 2 bases, and 7 bases had no gene match. Germline values: CDR1 GTSNPN, CDR2 SVGIG (reference sequence). CDR3 amino acids: CAWSRGIAGGYEQYV. CDR3 coding DNA: TGTGCCTGGAGTAGGGGTATAGCGGGAGGCTACGAGCAGTACGTC.

J is TRBJ2-2 and V is TRBV19; 7 positions agree with TRBD2. The CDR3 has 15 residues. V trimming: 7 bases; J trimming: 3 bases; junction bases outside the gene matches: 8. The germline V gene has CDR1 LNHDA and CDR2 SQIVND (reference sequence). CDR3 nucleotide sequence: TGTGCCAGTATCCCTAGCGGTTTTTACACCGGGGAGCTGTTTTTT. Translating it yields CASIPSGFYTGELFF.

V usage is TRBV7-8 and J usage is TRBJ2-1; 14 bases agree with TRBD2. This CDR3 region has 20 residues. V was clipped by 0 bases and J by 7 bases; unmatched bases: 14. The V gene's germline CDR1 is SGHVS and CDR2 FQNEAQ. CDR3 sequence (DNA): TGTGCCAGCAGCTTAGCCCCCGGGACTAGCGGGAGCGAGGGTGTGAATGAGCAGTTCTTC. Translating it yields CASSLAPGTSGSEGVNEQFF. Using reference TRBV7-8 and TRBJ2-1 for the parts outside the CDR3, the full variable domain is GAGVSQSPRYKVAKRGQDVALRCDPISGHVSLFWYQQALGQGPEFLTYFQNEAQLDKSGLPSDRFFAERPEGSVSTLKIQRTQQEDSAVYLCASSLAPGTSGSEGVNEQFFGPGTRLTVL.